Each of the 14 T cell receptor beta chains below was sequenced from the same sample in a study of cytomegalovirus exposure and HLA in healthy donors. The PCR was carried out with 60 Vbeta primers and 13 Jbeta primers. Sequencing used immunoSEQ multiplex PCR; TCRdb keeps in-frame clones, though not all of them. The top ten clones hold around 5.8% of a sample with over 95,000 clones, 70% to 80% of them seen once. The source material was PBMCs. These receptors came from a woman aged 25 to 45 in good health and CMV-seropositive.

The rearrangement joins TRBV30 to TRBJ2-1; D unclear. Germline CDR1 is GTSNPN and CDR2 is SVGIG (reference sequence). V gave up 0 bases and J gave up 7 bases, with 7 bases separating them. This CDR3 has 12 residues. The CDR3 region has the DNA TGTGCCTGGAGTGTTGGGCTAAATGAGCAGTTCTTC. This codes for CAWSVGLNEQFF. Filled out from reference TRBV30 and TRBJ2-1, the complete variable domain reads SQTIHQWPATLVQPVGSPLSLECTVEGTSNPNLYWYRQAAGRGLQLLFYSVGIGQISSEVPQNLSASRPQDRQFILSSKKLLLSDSGFYLCAWSVGLNEQFFGPGTRLTVL.

The chain has TRBV7-8 and TRBJ2-1; a weak D match, TRBD2 (6 bases). Trimming removed 4 bases from V and 0 bases from J, with 7 bases in between. The CDR3 length is 14 residues. CDR1 is SGHVS, CDR2 FQNEAQ, per germline. CDR3: CASSWGGSYNEQFF. DNA for the CDR3: TGTGCCAGCAGCTGGGGAGGCTCCTACAATGAGCAGTTCTTC.

This clone came up a few times. The genes are TRBV7-2 and TRBJ2-7; 8 bases align to TRBD1. Germline CDR1 reads SGHTA; CDR2 reads FQGNSA. J gave up 2 bases and V 0 bases, and 9 bases lay outside the gene matches. This CDR3 is built from 17 residues. The CDR3 loop reads CASSLAPGTGQAYEQYF. CDR3 sequence (DNA): TGTGCCAGCAGCTTAGCCCCTGGGACAGGTCAAGCCTACGAGCAGTACTTC.

V gene TRBV18 combines with J gene TRBJ1-1; no reliable D call. The CDR3 totals 15 residues. The germline CDR1 and CDR2 sequences are KGHSH and LQKENI. Trimming cost V 2 bases and J 0 bases, with 10 bases left between them. The CDR3 loop is CASSPGAYLNTEAFF. The CDR3 coding sequence is TGTGCCAGCTCACCAGGAGCTTACTTGAACACTGAAGCTTTCTTT.

CDR3 loop: CASSEAARGDEQFF. CDR3 nucleotide sequence: TGTGCCAGCAGTGAAGCCGCTAGGGGTGATGAGCAGTTCTTC. The chain employs TRBV6-1 and TRBJ2-1; maybe TRBD1 (5 bases). CDR3 size: 14 residues. Germline-derived CDR1 and CDR2 are MNHNS and SASEGT. The germline V and J ends were trimmed by 0 bases and 8 bases, with 11 bases remaining between them.

DNA of the CDR3: TGCGCCAGCAGCTTGGAGGCTAGCGGGGAGAGGGAGCAGTACTTC. As protein: CASSLEASGEREQYF. V gene TRBV5-1 combines with J gene TRBJ2-7, with 9 bases lining up with TRBD2. The J segment lost 7 bases and the V segment lost 0 bases, leaving 8 bases of the junction unmatched. Germline CDR1 and CDR2: SGHRS and YFSETQ. The CDR3 runs to 15 residues.

This sequence joins TRBV7-9 and TRBJ1-1, with D maybe TRBD1 (6 bases). The germline gives CDR1 SEHNR, CDR2 FQNEAQ (reference sequence). CDR3 length: 17 amino acids. The ends were cut back, 0 bases at V and 3 bases at J, with 17 bases in the middle. The CDR3 region has the DNA TGTGCCAGCAGCTTAGCGGACCCAGGGGCGCGGGACACTGAAGCTTTCTTT. Translating it yields CASSLADPGARDTEAFF. The complete variable domain, with remaining parts taken from reference TRBV7-9 and TRBJ1-1, reads DTGVSQNPRHKITKRGQNVTFRCDPISEHNRLYWYRQTLGQGPEFLTYFQNEAQLEKSRLLSDRFSAERPKGSFSTLEIQRTEQGDSAMYLCASSLADPGARDTEAFFGQGTRLTVV.

This chain's CDR3 is CASNKGGNTEAFF. DNA for the CDR3: TGTGCCAGTAATAAAGGGGGGAACACTGAAGCTTTCTTT. The chain couples TRBV19 to TRBJ1-1; a weak D match, TRBD1 (6 bases). V lost 7 bases, J lost 1 base, and 10 bases lay in between. Germline lookup yields CDR1 LNHDA and CDR2 SQIVND (reference sequence). The CDR3 has 13 amino acids.

The chain carries TRBV15 and TRBJ1-2; TRBD1 aligns across 9 bases. There are 17 residues in the CDR3. Germline assignment: CDR1 LNHNV and CDR2 YYDKDF (reference sequence). Trimming cost V 0 bases and J 4 bases; bases outside gene matches: 9. The CDR3 bases are TGTGCCACCAGCAGAGATCCCAACAGGGGGCAAGGCTATGGCTACACCTTC. Protein sequence: CATSRDPNRGQGYGYTF. Filled out from reference TRBV15 and TRBJ1-2, the complete variable domain reads DAMVIQNPRYQVTQFGKPVTLSCSQTLNHNVMYWYQQKSSQAPKLLFHYYDKDFNNEADTPDNFQSRRPNTSFCFLDIRSPGLGDTAMYLCATSRDPNRGQGYGYTFGSGTRLTVV.

This clone was detected a few times. The chain employs TRBV5-5 and TRBJ1-3; D remains ambiguous. Per germline, CDR1 SGHKS and CDR2 YYEKEE (reference sequence). The CDR3 consists of 13 residues. Trimming shortened V by 0 bases and J by 4 bases, and 5 bases separated the two germline ends. The CDR3 DNA reads TGTGCCAGCAGCTTGGCCATCGGAAACACCATATATTTT. Its translation: CASSLAIGNTIYF.

J is TRBJ2-2 and V is TRBV10-3, with TRBD2 as a possible D gene (7 bases). V lost 9 bases and J lost 4, with 15 bases in between. The germline V gene has CDR1 ENHRY and CDR2 SYGVKD. The CDR3 totals 14 residues. The CDR3 loop is CAIGGGGPTGELFF. CDR3 bases: TGTGCCATTGGAGGGGGAGGGCCCACCGGGGAGCTGTTTTTT.

The rearrangement uses TRBV30 and TRBJ1-2; 10 bases match TRBD1. With 3 bases clipped from V and 2 bases from J, the junction kept 3 bases outside the gene matches. Germline V gene data show CDR1 as GTSNPN and CDR2 as SVGIG (reference sequence). The CDR3 covers 14 residues. The CDR3 coding sequence is TGTGCCTGGAGCACGGGACAGGGGAACTATGGCTACACCTTC. Translated: CAWSTGQGNYGYTF.

This clone was recorded once. The chain combines TRBV7-9 with TRBJ1-6; D perhaps matches TRBD1 (6 bases). Trimming shortened V by 5 bases and J by 7 bases, and 18 bases separated the two germline ends. Germline V lookup: CDR1 SEHNR, CDR2 FQNEAQ (reference sequence). The CDR3 has 16 residues. This chain's CDR3 is CASSDRQAWKNSPLHF. DNA of the CDR3: TGTGCCAGCAGCGATAGACAGGCGTGGAAAAATTCACCCCTCCACTTT.

The chain is built from TRBV6-6 and TRBJ1-2, with 12 bases matching TRBD1. CDR3 length: 13 amino acids. V lost 6 bases, J lost 7 bases, and 3 bases stayed unmatched. CDR1 is MNHNY, CDR2 SVGAGI, per germline (reference sequence). The CDR3 sequence: CASRGQGAGGYTF. The CDR3 bases are TGTGCCAGCAGGGGACAGGGGGCAGGTGGCTACACCTTC.